This TCR beta chain was retrieved from a study of technical replicates of blood from several donors. The table lists this clone with a count of one. The CDR3 covers 15 residues. CDR1 and CDR2 from the germline V gene are SQVTM and ANQGSEA. Trimming removed 8 bases from V and 0 bases from J; junction bases left unmatched: 13. Clones were read by immunoSEQ multiplex PCR, and TCRdb kept only the in-frame ones, dropping some. Here the sample spans fewer than 85,000 clones, 85% to 95% being singletons. The origin of this receptor is a human donor in good health. Some clones in this sample may be carry-over from other donors' samples. The chain uses TRBV29-1 and TRBJ2-7; 7 nucleotides line up with TRBD2. Sequencing input: PBMCs. DNA of the CDR3: TGCAGCCCCCCCAACCCACGGGAGGACTCCTACGAGCAGTACTTC. Translating it yields CSPPNPREDSYEQYF.